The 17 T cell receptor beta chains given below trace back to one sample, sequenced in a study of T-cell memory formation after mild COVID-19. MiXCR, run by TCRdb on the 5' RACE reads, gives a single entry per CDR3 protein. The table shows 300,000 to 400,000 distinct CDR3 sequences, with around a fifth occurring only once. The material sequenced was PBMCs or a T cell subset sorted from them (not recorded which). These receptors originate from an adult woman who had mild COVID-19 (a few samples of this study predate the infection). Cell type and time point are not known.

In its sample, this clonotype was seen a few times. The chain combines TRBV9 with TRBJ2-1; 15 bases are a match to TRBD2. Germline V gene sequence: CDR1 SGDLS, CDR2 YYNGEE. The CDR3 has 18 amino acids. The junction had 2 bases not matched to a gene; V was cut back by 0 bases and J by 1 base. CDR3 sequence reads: CASSVGGLAGGSYNEQFF. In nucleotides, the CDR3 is TGTGCCAGCAGCGTAGGGGGACTAGCGGGAGGTTCCTACAATGAGCAGTTCTTC.

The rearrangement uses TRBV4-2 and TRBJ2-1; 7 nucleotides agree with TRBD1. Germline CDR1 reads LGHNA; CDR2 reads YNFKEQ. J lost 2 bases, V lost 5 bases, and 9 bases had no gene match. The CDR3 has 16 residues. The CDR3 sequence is CASSTLLQGAYNEQFF. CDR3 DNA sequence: TGTGCCAGCAGCACTCTTTTGCAGGGGGCCTACAATGAGCAGTTCTTC.

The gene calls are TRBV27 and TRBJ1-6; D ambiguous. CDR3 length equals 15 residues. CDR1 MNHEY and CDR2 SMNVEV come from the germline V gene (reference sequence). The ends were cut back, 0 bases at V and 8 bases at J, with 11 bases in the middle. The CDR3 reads CASSLSGRRDSPLHF. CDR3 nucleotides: TGTGCCAGCAGTTTATCGGGCAGGAGGGATTCACCCCTCCACTTT.

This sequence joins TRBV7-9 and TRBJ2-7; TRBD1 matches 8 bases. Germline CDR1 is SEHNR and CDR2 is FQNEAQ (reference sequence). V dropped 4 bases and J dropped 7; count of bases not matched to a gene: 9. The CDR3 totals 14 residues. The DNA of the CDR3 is TGTGCCAGCAGCTACTCGGGGACAGGCGAAGAGCAGTACTTC. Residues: CASSYSGTGEEQYF.

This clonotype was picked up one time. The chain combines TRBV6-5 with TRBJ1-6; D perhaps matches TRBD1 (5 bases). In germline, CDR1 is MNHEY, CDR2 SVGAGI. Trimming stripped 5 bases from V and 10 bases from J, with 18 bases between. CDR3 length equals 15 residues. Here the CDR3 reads CASSLNTVRGSPLHF. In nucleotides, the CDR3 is TGTGCCAGCAGTCTAAACACAGTCCGGGGGTCACCCCTCCACTTT.

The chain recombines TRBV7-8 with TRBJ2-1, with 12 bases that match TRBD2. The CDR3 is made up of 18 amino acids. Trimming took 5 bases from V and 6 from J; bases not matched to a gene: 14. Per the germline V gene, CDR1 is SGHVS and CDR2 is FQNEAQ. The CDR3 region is CASSARLAGASGGNEQFF. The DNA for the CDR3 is TGTGCCAGCAGCGCGAGACTAGCGGGAGCAAGCGGGGGCAATGAGCAGTTCTTC.

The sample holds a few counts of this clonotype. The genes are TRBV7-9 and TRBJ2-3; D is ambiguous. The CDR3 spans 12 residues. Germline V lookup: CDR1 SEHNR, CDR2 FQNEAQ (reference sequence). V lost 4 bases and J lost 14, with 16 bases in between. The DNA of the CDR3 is TGTGCCAGCAGCTCCAAACTAAGCGCCCGGTATTTT. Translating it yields CASSSKLSARYF.

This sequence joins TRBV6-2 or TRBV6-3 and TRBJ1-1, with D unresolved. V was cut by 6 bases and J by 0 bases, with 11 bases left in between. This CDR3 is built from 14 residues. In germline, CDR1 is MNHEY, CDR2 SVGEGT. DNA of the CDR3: TGTGCCAGCAGCCCCGTGGCCATGAACACTGAAGCTTTCTTT. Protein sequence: CASSPVAMNTEAFF.

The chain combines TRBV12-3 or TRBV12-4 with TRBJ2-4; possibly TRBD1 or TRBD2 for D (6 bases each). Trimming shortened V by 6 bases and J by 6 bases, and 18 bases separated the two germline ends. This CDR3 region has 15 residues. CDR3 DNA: TGTGCCAGCAGCTCCTGGGGGGCCGCTACAAACATTCAGTACTTC. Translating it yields CASSSWGAATNIQYF.

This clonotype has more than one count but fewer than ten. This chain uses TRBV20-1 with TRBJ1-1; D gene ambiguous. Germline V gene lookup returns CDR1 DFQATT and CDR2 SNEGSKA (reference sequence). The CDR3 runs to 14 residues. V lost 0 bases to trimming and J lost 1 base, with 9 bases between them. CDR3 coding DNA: TGCAGTGCTAGAGACCCGGCCAAGAACACTGAAGCTTTCTTT. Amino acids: CSARDPAKNTEAFF.

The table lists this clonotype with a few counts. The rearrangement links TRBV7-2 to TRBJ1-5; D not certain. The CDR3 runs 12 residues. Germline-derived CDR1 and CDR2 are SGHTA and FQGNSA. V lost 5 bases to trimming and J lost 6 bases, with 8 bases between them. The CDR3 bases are TGTGCCAGCAGCCTGGACGGTCAGCCCCAGCATTTT. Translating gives CASSLDGQPQHF.

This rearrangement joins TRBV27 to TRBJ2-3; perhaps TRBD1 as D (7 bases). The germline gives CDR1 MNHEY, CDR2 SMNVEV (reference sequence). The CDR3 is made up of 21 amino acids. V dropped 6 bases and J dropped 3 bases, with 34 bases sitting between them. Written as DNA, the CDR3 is TGTGCCAGCAGCACGCCCCGGGCGGGGACAGAAGGATCGGGGTTAACAGATACGCAGTATTTT. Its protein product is CASSTPRAGTEGSGLTDTQYF.

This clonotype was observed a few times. CDR3 amino acids: CSAQDANYGYTF. The CDR3 DNA follows: TGCAGTGCCCAAGATGCTAACTATGGCTACACCTTC. The chain is built from TRBV20-1 and TRBJ1-2; no clear D. The germline gives CDR1 DFQATT, CDR2 SNEGSKA (reference sequence). The germline V and J ends were trimmed by 6 bases and 0 bases, with 8 bases remaining between them. CDR3 length: 12 amino acids.

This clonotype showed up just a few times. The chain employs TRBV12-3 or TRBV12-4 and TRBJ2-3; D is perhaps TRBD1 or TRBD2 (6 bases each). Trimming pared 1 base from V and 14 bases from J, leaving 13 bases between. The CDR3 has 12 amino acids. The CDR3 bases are TGTGCCAGCAGTTTAGAGGGGGGACGGGGGTATTTT. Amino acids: CASSLEGGRGYF.

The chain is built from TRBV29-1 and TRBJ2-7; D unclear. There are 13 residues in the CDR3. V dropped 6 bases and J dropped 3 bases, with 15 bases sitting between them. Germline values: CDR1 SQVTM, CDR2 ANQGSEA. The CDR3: CSVTARGFYEQYF. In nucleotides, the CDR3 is TGCAGCGTGACCGCGAGAGGCTTCTACGAGCAGTACTTC.

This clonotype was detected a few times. The CDR3, as DNA: TGTGCCAGCACCCGGACCTGGGCCTACGAGCAGTACTTC. It is translated as CASTRTWAYEQYF. J is TRBJ2-7 and V is TRBV12-3 or TRBV12-4; D call uncertain. V gave up 7 bases and J gave up 2 bases, with 12 bases separating them. This CDR3 is built from 13 residues.

CDR3 protein: CASSLEFGGRDGGGYTF. CDR3 sequence (DNA): TGCGCCAGCAGCTTGGAATTCGGGGGCAGGGATGGCGGTGGCTACACCTTC. The chain combines TRBV5-1 with TRBJ1-2; D perhaps matches TRBD1 (6 bases). The germline V gene encodes CDR1 SGHRS and CDR2 YFSETQ. The ends were cut back, 0 bases at V and 7 bases at J, with 22 bases in the middle. The CDR3 runs to 17 residues.